This paragraph covers one T cell receptor beta chain sequence. Its antigen is not identified. The data are from a study of Ad26.COV2.S vaccination and SARS-CoV-2 variants. The germline V gene encodes CDR1 SGHTS and CDR2 YDEGEE. Trimming took off 2 bases at V and 1 base at J, with 6 bases between the two ends. The CDR3 extends over 13 amino acids. General study findings and limits: Using TCR breadth and depth analyses may have led to underestimated total T cell responses. Relative to placebo recipients, vaccine recipients exhibited elevated spike-specific TCR breadth.

Profiled with immunoSEQ multiplex PCR; TCRdb holds only in-frame clones, not every one. The data contain about 350,000 clones, 92% of them singletons. This TCR was recovered from a human donor who had recovered from COVID-19. The sample here was peripheral blood, taken after recovery from COVID-19. V and J are TRBV5-8 and TRBJ1-1; no reliable D call. The CDR3 sequence: CASSFTPNTEAFF. Written as DNA, the CDR3 is TGTGCCAGCAGCTTTACGCCGAACACTGAAGCTTTCTTT.